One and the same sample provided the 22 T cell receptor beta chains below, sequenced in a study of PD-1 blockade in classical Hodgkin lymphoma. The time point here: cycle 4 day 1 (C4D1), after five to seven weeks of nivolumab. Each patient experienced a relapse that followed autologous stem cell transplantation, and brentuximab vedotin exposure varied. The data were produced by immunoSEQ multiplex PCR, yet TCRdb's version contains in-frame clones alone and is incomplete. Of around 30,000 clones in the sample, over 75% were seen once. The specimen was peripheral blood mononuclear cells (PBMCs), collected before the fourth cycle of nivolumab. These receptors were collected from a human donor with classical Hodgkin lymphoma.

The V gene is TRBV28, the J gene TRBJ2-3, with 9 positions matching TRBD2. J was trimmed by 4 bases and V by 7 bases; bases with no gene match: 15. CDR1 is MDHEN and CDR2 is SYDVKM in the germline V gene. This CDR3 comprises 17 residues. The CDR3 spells CASTPLAGVIRADTQYF. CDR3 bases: TGTGCCAGCACCCCGTTAGCGGGAGTAATAAGGGCAGATACGCAGTATTTT.

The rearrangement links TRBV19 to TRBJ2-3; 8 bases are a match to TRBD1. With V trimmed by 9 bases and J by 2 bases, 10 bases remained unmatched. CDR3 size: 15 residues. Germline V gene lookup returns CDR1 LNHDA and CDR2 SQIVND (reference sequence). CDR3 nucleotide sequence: TGTGCCAGCGACTCGACAGGGGTGGCCACAGATACGCAGTATTTT. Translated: CASDSTGVATDTQYF.

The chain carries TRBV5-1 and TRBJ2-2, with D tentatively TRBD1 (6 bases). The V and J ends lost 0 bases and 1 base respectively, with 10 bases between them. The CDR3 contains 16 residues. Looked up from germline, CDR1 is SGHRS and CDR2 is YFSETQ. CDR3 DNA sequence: TGCGCCAGCAGCTTGGAGGTCAGGGGGAACACCGGGGAGCTGTTTTTT. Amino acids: CASSLEVRGNTGELFF.

Written as DNA, the CDR3 is TGTGCCAGCAGTTACTCGTCCGGGAGTCCCCAAGAGACCCAGTACTTC. Translation: CASSYSSGSPQETQYF. The V call is TRBV6-6, the J call TRBJ2-5, with D perhaps matching TRBD2 (6 bases). Trimming took off 0 bases at V and 1 base at J, with 12 bases between the two ends. CDR1 is MNHNY and CDR2 is SVGAGI in the germline V gene (reference sequence). CDR3 size: 16 residues.

The CDR3 DNA reads TGTGCCAGTAGTATAAGTCGCGCTACTAAACTGTTTTTT. Protein product: CASSISRATKLFF. The rearrangement links TRBV19 to TRBJ1-4; D not resolved. Trimming removed 2 bases at V and 11 bases at J, with 12 bases between. Germline CDR1 LNHDA, CDR2 SQIVND (reference sequence). The CDR3 is 13 residues long. Complete variable domain (other parts from reference TRBV19 and TRBJ1-4): DGGITQSPKYLFRKEGQNVTLSCEQNLNHDAMYWYRQDPGQGLRLIYYSQIVNDFQKGDIAEGYSVSREKKESFPLTVTSAQKNPTAFYLCASSISRATKLFFGSGTQLSVL.

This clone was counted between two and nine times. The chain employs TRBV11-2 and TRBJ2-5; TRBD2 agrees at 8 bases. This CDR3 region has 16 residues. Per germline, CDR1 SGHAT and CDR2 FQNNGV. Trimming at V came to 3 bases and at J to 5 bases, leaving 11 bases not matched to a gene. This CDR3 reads CASSFLSGSSWETQYF. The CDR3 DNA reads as TGTGCCAGCAGCTTCTTGAGCGGGAGCAGTTGGGAGACCCAGTACTTC.

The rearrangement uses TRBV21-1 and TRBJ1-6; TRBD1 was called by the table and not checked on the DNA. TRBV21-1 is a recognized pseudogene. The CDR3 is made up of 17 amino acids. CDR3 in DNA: TGTGCCAGCAGCAAATCCGGGCAGGGGGCGCAAAATTCACCCCTCCACTTT. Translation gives CASSKSGQGAQNSPLHF.

DNA of the CDR3: TGTGCCAGCAGTTTATTGGCAGGGCGGGGTTACACCTTC. Protein product: CASSLLAGRGYTF. The gene calls are TRBV27 and TRBJ1-2; D is possibly TRBD1 (5 bases). Germline CDR1 reads MNHEY; CDR2 reads SMNVEV (reference sequence). This CDR3 has 13 residues. The V and J ends lost 1 base and 11 bases respectively, with 14 bases between them.

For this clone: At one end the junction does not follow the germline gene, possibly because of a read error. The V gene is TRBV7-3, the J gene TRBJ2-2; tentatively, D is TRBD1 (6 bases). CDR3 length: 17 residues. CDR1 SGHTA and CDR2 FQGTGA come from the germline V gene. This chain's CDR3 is CASSPRDTGPYTGKLFF. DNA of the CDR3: TGTGCCAGCAGCCCCCGGGACACCGGACCATACACCGGGAAGCTGTTTTTT.

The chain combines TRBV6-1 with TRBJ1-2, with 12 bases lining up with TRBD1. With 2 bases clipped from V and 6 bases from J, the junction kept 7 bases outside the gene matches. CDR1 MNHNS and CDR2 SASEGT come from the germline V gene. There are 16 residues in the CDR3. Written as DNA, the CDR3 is TGTGCCAGCAGTGAAAGTCTAGGGACAGGGGGCAATGGCTACACCTTC. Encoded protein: CASSESLGTGGNGYTF.

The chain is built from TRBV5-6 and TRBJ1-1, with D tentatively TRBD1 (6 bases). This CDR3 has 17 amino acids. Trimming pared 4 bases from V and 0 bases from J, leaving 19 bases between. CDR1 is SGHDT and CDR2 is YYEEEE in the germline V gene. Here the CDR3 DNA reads TGTGCCAGCAGCCCGGCTGGTGGGGGCGCGGTGAACACTGAAGCTTTCTTT. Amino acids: CASSPAGGGAVNTEAFF.

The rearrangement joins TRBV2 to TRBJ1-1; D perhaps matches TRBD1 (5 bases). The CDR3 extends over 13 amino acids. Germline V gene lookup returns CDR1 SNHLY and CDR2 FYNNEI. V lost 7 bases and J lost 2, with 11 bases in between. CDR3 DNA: TGTGCCAGCAACCGGGACGGTAACACTGAAGCTTTCTTT. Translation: CASNRDGNTEAFF.

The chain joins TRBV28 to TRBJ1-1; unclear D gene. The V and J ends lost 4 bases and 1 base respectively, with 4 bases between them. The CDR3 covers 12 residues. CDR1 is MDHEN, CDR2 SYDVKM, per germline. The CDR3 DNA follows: TGTGCCAGCAGTTGGGGGAACACTGAAGCTTTCTTT. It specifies CASSWGNTEAFF.

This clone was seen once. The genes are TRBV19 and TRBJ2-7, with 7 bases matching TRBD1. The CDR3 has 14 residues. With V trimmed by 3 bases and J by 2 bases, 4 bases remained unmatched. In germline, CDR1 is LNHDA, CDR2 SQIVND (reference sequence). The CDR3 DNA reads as TGTGCCAGTAGTATTAGTCAGGGGGCCTACGAGCAGTACTTC. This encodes CASSISQGAYEQYF.

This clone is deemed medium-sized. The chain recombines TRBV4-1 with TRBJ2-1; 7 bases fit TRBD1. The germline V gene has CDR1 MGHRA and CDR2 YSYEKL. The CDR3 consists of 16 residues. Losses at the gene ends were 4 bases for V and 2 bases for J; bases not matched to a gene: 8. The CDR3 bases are TGCGCCAGCAGCCTATCTCCCGGGACAGCCTACAATGAGCAGTTCTTC. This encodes CASSLSPGTAYNEQFF.

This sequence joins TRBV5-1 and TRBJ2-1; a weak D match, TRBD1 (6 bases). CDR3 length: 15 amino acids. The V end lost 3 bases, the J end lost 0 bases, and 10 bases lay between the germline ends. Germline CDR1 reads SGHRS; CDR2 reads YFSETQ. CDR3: CASSSLQGSYNEQFF. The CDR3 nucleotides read TGCGCCAGCAGCTCCTTACAGGGCTCCTACAATGAGCAGTTCTTC.

The CDR3 coding sequence is TGTGCCAGCAGTGCATCCTGGCGCTATGGCTACACCTTC. Protein sequence: CASSASWRYGYTF. This chain links TRBV6-1 with TRBJ1-2; D is ambiguous. Germline CDR1 reads MNHNS; CDR2 reads SASEGT. This CDR3 spans 13 amino acids. V was pared by 4 bases and J by 4 bases, with 10 bases between.

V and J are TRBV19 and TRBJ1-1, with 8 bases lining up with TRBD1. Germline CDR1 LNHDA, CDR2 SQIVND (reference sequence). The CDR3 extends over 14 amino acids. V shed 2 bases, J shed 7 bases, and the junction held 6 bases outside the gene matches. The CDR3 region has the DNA TGTGCCAGTAGTATACCAGGACAGGGCGATGAAGCTTTCTTT. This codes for CASSIPGQGDEAFF.

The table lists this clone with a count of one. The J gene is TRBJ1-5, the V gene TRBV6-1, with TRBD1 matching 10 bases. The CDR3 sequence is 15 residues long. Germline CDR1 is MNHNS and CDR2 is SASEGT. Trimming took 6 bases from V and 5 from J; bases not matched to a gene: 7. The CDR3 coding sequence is TGTGCCAGCAGCCGCGACAGGGGGCGGGATCAGCCCCAGCATTTT. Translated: CASSRDRGRDQPQHF.

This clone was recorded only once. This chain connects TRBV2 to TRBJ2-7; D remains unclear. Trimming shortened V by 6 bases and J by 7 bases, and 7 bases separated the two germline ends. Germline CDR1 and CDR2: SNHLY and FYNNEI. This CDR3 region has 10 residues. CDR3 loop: CASRTTEQYF. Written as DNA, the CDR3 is TGTGCCAGCAGAACTACGGAGCAGTACTTC.

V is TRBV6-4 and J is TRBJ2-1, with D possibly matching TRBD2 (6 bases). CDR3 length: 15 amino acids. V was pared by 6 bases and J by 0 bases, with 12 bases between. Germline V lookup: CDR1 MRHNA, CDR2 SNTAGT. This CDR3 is CASSAVGGSYNEQFF. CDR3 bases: TGTGCCAGCAGCGCGGTGGGGGGCTCCTACAATGAGCAGTTCTTC.

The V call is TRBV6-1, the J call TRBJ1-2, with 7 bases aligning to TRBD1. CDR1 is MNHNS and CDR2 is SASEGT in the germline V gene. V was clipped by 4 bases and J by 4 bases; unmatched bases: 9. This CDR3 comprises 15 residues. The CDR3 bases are TGTGCCAGCAGTGTTGGAGGGGGCGCCGTCTATGGCTACACCTTC. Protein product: CASSVGGGAVYGYTF.